The entry below gives a single T cell receptor beta chain sequence along with its context. Its specificity is unknown. Primers included in the PCR were 60 Vbeta and 13 Jbeta primers. As originally analysed: An analysis performed later counted 60 million to 90 million unique TCR beta chains (around 10 million of them shared). The table came from immunoSEQ multiplex PCR; TCRdb's copy has only in-frame clones and leaves some out. The V and J calls and the clone size are those of that table, but D and trimming were determined from the DNA. The data hold some 120,000 clones, with about 70% observed a single time. The CDR3 runs 15 residues. CDR1 is SGHTA, CDR2 FQGNSA, per germline. With 4 bases removed from V and 5 bases from J, the gap between germline ends came to 14 bases. The data belong to a study of cytomegalovirus exposure and HLA in healthy donors. Study-wide results and limits: A later analysis reportedly found fewer N-insertions in an Asian-associated ancestry cluster than the roughly 670-donor mean. The study put some 150 TCR beta chains on its list as cytomegalovirus-associated. Earlier results showed most TCR beta V segments being productive about 87% or about 30% of the time.

Sequenced: PBMCs. The sequence was collected from a woman in her thirties or forties in good health and CMV-seropositive. The chain employs TRBV7-2 and TRBJ2-2; weak D call: TRBD2 (5 bases). The CDR3 protein is CASSSRVVETGELFF. The CDR3 bases are TGTGCCAGCAGCTCGCGGGTGGTAGAAACCGGGGAGCTGTTTTTT.